This paragraph covers one T cell receptor (beta chain) sequence. As yet, its antigen is unknown. A much larger clonotype is one base distant, so this may be a read error. It is likely a read error, because the conserved phenylalanine at the end of the CDR3 is missing. Using RNA template, CDR3s of TCR alpha and beta were amplified with iRepertoire arm-PCR. One-step reverse transcription and amplification started from approximately 100-400 ng of tissue mRNA or PBMC total RNA. TCRdb redid the calling of the multiplex PCR reads with MiXCR, one entry per CDR3 protein. The sample contains over 70,000 distinct CDR3 sequences, about 23% of which appear only once. This sample was included in a study of glioma-infiltrating T cells. Study-wide points: Only very few CDR3 sequences appeared in both tissue and blood. Above-expected tissue-blood divergence occurred in all gliomas, most in low-grade ones.

Germline assignment: CDR1 MNHEY and CDR2 SVGEGT. V was shortened by 6 bases and J by 1 base, with 12 bases between the two germline ends. There are 14 residues in the CDR3. This TCR derives from a human donor with low-grade glioma or glioblastoma, undergoing nonglioma brain surgery, or in good health (not recorded which). V usage is TRBV6-2 or TRBV6-3 and J usage is TRBJ1-2, with D perhaps matching TRBD1 (5 bases). The source material was glioma tissue, nonneoplastic brain tissue, or PBMCs (not recorded which). The DNA for the CDR3 is TGTGCCAGCAGCCCGCGCAGGGTTAACTATGGCTACACCCTC. Protein sequence: CASSPRRVNYGYTL.